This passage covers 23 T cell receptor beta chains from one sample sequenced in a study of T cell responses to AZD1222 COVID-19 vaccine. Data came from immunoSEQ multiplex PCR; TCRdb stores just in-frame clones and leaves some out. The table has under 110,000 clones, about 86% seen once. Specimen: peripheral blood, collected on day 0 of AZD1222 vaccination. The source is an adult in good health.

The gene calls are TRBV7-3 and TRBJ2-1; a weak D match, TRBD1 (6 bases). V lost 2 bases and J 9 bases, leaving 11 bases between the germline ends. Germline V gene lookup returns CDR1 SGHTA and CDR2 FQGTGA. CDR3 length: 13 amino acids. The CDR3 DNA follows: TGTGCCAGCAGCTTACTCCAGGGGAGTGAGCAGTTCTTC. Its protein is CASSLLQGSEQFF.

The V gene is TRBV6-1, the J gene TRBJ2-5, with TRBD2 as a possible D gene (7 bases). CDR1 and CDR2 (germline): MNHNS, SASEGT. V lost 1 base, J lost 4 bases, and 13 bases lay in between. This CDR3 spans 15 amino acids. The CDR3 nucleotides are TGTGCCAGCAGTGAAGGGCCGGGGGGCGCAGAGACCCAGTACTTC. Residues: CASSEGPGGAETQYF.

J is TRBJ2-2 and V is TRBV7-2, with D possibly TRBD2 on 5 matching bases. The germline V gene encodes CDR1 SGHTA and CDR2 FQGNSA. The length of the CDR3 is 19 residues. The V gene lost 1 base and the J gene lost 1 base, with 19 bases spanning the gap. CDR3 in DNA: TGTGCCAGCAGCTTAGTGGATGGGGAGCGAATAGGGAACACCGGGGAGCTGTTTTTT. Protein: CASSLVDGERIGNTGELFF.

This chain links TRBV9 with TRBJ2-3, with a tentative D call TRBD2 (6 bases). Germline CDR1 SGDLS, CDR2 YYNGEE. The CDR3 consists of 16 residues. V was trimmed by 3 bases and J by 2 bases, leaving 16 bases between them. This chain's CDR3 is CASSAGLAGLTDTQYF. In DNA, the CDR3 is TGTGCCAGCAGCGCCGGACTTGCGGGACTCACAGATACGCAGTATTTT.

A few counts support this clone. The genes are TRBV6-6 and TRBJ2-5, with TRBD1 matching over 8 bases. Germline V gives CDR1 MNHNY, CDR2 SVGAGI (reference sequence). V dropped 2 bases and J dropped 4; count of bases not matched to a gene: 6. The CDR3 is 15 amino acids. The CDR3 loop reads CASSYVDRAPETQYF. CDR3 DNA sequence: TGTGCCAGCAGTTACGTGGACAGGGCCCCAGAGACCCAGTACTTC.

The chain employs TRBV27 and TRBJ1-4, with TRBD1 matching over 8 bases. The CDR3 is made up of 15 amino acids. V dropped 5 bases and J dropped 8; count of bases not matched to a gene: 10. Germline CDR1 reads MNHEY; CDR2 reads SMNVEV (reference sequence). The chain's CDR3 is CASSPRDRSLEKLFF. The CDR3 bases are TGTGCCAGCAGTCCCAGGGACAGGTCCTTGGAAAAACTGTTTTTT. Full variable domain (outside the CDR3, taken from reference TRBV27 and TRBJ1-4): EAQVTQNPRYLITVTGKKLTVTCSQNMNHEYMSWYRQDPGLGLRQIYYSMNVEVTDKGDVPEGYKVSRKEKRNFPLILESPSPNQTSLYFCASSPRDRSLEKLFFGSGTQLSVL.

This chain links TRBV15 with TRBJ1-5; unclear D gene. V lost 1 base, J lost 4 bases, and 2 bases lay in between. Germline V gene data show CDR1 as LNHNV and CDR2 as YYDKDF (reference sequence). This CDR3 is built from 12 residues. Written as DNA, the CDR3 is TGTGCCACCAGCAGAGCGAATCAGCCCCAGCATTTT. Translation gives CATSRANQPQHF.

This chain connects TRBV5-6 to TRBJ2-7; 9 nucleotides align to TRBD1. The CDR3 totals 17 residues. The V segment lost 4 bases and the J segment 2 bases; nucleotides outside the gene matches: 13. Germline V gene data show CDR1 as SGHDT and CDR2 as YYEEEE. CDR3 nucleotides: TGTGCCAGCAGCCTACCACCATCCGGACAGGGGACCTACGAGCAGTACTTC. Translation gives CASSLPPSGQGTYEQYF.

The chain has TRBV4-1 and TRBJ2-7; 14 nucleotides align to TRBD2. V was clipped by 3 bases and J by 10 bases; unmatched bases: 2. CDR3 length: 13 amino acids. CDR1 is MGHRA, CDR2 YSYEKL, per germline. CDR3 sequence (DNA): TGCGCCAGCAGCCAGGGACTAGCGGGAGCTCAGTACTTC. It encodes CASSQGLAGAQYF.

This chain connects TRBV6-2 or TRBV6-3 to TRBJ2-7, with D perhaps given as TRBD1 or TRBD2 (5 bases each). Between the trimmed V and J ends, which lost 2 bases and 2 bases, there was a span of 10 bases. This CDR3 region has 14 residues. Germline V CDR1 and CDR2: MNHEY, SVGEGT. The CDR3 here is CASSYRDGAYEQYF. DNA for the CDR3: TGTGCCAGCAGTTACCGGGACGGTGCCTACGAGCAGTACTTC.

CDR3 nucleotides: TGTGCCAGCAGGACGGTTCAAGAGACCCAGTACTTC. It encodes CASRTVQETQYF. The chain carries TRBV3-1 (or the pseudogene TRBV3-2) and TRBJ2-5; D uncertain. Germline V gene data show CDR1 as LGHDT and CDR2 as YNNKEL (reference sequence). Trimming took off 6 bases at V and 2 bases at J, with 7 bases between the two ends. The CDR3 is made up of 12 amino acids.

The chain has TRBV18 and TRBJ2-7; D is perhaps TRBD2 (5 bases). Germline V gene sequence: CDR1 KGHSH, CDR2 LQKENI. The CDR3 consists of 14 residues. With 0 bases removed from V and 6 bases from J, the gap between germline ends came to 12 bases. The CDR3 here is CASSPPGIPTEQYF. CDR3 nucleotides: TGTGCCAGCTCACCACCCGGGATACCCACCGAGCAGTACTTC.

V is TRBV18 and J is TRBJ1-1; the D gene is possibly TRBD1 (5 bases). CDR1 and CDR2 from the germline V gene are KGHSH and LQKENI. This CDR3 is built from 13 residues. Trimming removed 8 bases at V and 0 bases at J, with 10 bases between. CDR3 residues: CASQGHVNTEAFF. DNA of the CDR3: TGTGCCAGCCAAGGACACGTGAACACTGAAGCTTTCTTT.

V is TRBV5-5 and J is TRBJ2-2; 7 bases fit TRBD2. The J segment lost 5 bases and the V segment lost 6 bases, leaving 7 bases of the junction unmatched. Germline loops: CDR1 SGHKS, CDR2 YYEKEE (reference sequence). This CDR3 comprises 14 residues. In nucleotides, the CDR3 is TGTGCCAGCACCCGGACTAGGGAGACCGGGGAGCTGTTTTTT. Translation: CASTRTRETGELFF.

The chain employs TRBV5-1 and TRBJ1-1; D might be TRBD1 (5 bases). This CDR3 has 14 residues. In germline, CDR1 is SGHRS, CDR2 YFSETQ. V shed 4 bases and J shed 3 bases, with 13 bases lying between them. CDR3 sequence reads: CASSPREADTEAFF. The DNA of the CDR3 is TGCGCCAGCAGCCCCAGGGAAGCGGACACTGAAGCTTTCTTT.

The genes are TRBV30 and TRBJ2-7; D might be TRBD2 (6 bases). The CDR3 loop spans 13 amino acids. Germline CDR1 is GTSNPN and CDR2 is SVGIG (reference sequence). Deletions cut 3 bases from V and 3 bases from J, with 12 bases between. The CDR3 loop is CAWRRGELYEQYF. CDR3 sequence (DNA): TGTGCCTGGAGGCGGGGAGAACTCTACGAGCAGTACTTC.

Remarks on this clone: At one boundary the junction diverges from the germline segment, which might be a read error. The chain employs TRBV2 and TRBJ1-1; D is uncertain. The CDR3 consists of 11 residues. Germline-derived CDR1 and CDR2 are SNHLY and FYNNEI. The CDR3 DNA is TGTGCCAGCAGTGAAGCGAAAGGCAGTATCTTT. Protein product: CASSEAKGSIF.

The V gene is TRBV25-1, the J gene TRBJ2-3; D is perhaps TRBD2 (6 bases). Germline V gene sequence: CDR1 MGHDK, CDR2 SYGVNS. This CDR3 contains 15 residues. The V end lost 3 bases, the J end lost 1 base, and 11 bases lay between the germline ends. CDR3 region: CASSDMASGTDTQYF. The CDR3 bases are TGTGCCAGCAGTGATATGGCTAGCGGCACAGATACGCAGTATTTT.

CDR3 residues: CASSFQGGYGYTF. The CDR3, as DNA: TGTGCCAGCAGTTTCCAGGGGGGCTATGGCTACACCTTC. The genes are TRBV6-5 and TRBJ1-2; 7 bases line up with TRBD1. The CDR3 is 13 amino acids. The trim removed 4 bases at V and 4 bases at J, leaving 3 bases unmatched. CDR1 is MNHEY and CDR2 is SVGAGI in the germline V gene.

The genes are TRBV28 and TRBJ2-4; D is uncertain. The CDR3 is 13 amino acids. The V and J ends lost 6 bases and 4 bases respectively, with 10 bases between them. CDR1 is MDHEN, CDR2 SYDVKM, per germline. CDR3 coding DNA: TGTGCCAGCAGCTCTTTGGGGAAAAACATTCAGTACTTC. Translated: CASSSLGKNIQYF.

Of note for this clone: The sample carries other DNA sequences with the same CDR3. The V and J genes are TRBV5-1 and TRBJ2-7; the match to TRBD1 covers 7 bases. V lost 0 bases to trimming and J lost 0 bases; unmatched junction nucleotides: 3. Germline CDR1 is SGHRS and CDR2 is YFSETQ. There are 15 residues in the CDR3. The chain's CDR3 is CASSLGQGLSYEQYF. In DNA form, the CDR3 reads TGCGCCAGCAGCTTGGGACAGGGCCTCTCCTACGAGCAGTACTTC. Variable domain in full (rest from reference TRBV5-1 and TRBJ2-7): KAGVTQTPRYLIKTRGQQVTLSCSPISGHRSVSWYQQTPGQGLQFLFEYFSETQRNKGNFPGRFSGRQFSNSRSEMNVSTLELGDSALYLCASSLGQGLSYEQYFGPGTRLTVT.

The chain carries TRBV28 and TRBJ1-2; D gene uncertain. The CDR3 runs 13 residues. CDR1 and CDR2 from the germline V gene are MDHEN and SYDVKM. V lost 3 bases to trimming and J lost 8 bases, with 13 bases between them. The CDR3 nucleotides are TGTGCCAGCAGTTTGAGGTCCTCCTTGGGCTACACCTTC. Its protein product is CASSLRSSLGYTF.

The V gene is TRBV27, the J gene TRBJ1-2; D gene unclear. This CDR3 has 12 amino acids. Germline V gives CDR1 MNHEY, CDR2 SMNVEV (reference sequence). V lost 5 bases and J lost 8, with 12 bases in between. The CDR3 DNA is TGTGCCAGCAGTAGGCGTGTCGAGGGCTACACCTTC. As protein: CASSRRVEGYTF.